The clone carrying this T cell receptor beta chain was detected only once. Its antigen is unknown. These data come from a study of cytomegalovirus exposure and HLA in healthy donors. Broader study findings: It was found in a later analysis that first-cohort TCR clusters tended to co-occur in the 100 to 150 validation repertoires.

Germline values: CDR1 MNHNS, CDR2 SASEGT. The CDR3 loop spans 17 amino acids. V was pared by 0 bases and J by 2 bases, with 14 bases between. The assay was immunoSEQ multiplex PCR, and TCRdb's table has in-frame clones only and misses some. The sample consists of about 120,000 clones, approximately 87% of them appearing once. This sequence originates from a woman aged 18-29 years in good health and CMV-seropositive. J is TRBJ1-5 and V is TRBV6-1; D is unclear. Sequencing was done on a sample of PBMCs. The DNA of the CDR3 is TGTGCCAGCAGTGAAGCGGTGGCGGCCTGGGGCAATCAGCCCCAGCATTTT. Translation: CASSEAVAAWGNQPQHF.